This T cell receptor beta chain was sequenced for a study of blood T cell repertoires in COVID-19. Looking at the study overall: Specimens from acute and convalescent COVID-19 originated in the United States, Italy and Spain.

Germline values: CDR1 LGHDT, CDR2 YNNKEL (reference sequence). There are 16 residues in the CDR3. The V and J ends lost 6 bases and 5 bases, in that order; junction bases with no gene match: 10. Authors' analysis steps: Reference gene primer amplification in the assay estimated nucleated cell counts. Some clones are missing from TCRdb's copy, which holds only in-frame ones; the method was immunoSEQ multiplex PCR. V, J and clone size reflect that table, while D and trimming were determined from the DNA. Of 150,000 to 200,000 clones listed, roughly four fifths are singletons. The J gene is TRBJ2-2, the V gene TRBV3-1 (or the pseudogene TRBV3-2), with 9 bases lining up with TRBD1. Material for sequencing was peripheral blood. This receptor was taken from a woman older than 75 with acute or convalescent COVID-19. This CDR3 is CASREDRGRGTGELFF. The CDR3 nucleotides read TGTGCCAGCAGGGAGGACAGGGGACGAGGGACCGGGGAGCTGTTTTTT.